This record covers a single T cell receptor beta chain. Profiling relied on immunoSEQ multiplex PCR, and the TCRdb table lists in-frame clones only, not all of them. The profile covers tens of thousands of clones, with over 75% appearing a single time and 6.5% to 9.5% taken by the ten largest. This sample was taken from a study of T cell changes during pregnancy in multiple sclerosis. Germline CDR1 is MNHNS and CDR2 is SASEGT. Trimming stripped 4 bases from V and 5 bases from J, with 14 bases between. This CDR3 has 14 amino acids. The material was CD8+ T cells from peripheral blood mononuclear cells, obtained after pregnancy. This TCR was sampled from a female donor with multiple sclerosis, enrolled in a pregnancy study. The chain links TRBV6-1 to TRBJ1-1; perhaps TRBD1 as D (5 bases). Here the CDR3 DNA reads TGTGCCAGCAGTGGAACCGGGGAGGGGACTGAAGCTTTCTTT. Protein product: CASSGTGEGTEAFF.